This T cell receptor (beta chain) was sequenced in a study of cytomegalovirus exposure and HLA in healthy donors (TCRdb year 2017). In the study overall: According to an earlier analysis of several hundred of the donors, about 180 million T cells yielded roughly 110 million unique TCR beta sequences and around 280 Gb of sequence data. Approximately 310 gigabases of sequencing data and 80 million or so unique TCR sequences were included in an early release covering roughly 600 HLA-typed donors. Of the roughly 430 genotyped donors, 81% fell in the genetic ancestry cluster associated with self-reported Caucasian donors. The study aimed to test whether cataloging public T cell receptors could reveal signatures of past pathogen exposure. The study used immunosequencing to profile the T cell repertoires of several hundred subjects and linked those repertoires to cytomegalovirus serostatus. A separate validation cohort of some 130 different subjects was used in addition to the 666-subject first cohort. High-throughput TCR immunosequencing, statistical association of individual TCRs with disease status, and machine learning were combined to predict cytomegalovirus infection status. To study patterns of TCR occurrence, a later analysis re-analyzed previously published TCR beta repertoires from more than 550 donors and added high-resolution HLA genotyping. Rather than using new phenotypic data, the later analysis identified candidate immune exposures from TCR beta sequences and from how often those sequences occurred across donors. In an earlier analysis of about 590 of the donors, high-throughput TCR beta sequencing was used to judge whether each TCR beta V gene segment behaved as functional or pseudogenic. Alongside the repertoire data, information on donor age, sex, ethnicity and CMV serostatus was compiled. Genome-wide SNP genotypes for about 55% of the 666 donors were used in a later genetic analysis, which treated that subset as a discovery cohort. All discovery cohort repertoires had been generated on a single sequencing platform. Both class I and class II loci were covered by HLA typing, at four-digit resolution. Typing coverage differed by locus: A, B, C, DRB1 and DQB1 were typed in roughly 629-630 donors, DQA1 in about 510, DPA1 in some 610, and DPB1 in around 490. Roughly 5 DR-DQ haplotypes were handled as single units for association and clustering, since linkage in the cohort was strong. Across approximately 400 genotyped donors of the cohort, an average of about 200,000 unique TCR beta nucleotide sequences per donor were sequenced, and roughly a sixth of those sequences were non-productive. Overall results and qualifications from the work: Most TCR sequences were observed very rarely across donors, whereas some public TCRs were present in many individuals. Most CMV-associated TCR beta chains appeared to be HLA-restricted in a later analysis, and the HLA associations seemed to be driven largely by CMV exposure. When HLA alleles, especially DR and DQ, strongly co-occurred, TCR associations were difficult to assign to individual alleles. The sequencing pipeline was judged likely to have produced a cluster of highly shared sequence variants as a technical artifact. In an earlier analysis of about 600 of the donors, most TCR beta V segments appeared in productive rearrangements about 90% or about 30% of the time, broadly matching IMGT annotations. Immune exposure information for the cohort was limited to CMV serostatus. In a later analysis, HLA-associated TCR beta chains showed more clonal expansion and lower generation probabilities than non-associated chains that were equally common. In both the original and validation cohorts, the classifier was reported to diagnose cytomegalovirus status with high specificity and sensitivity. A few of the identified cytomegalovirus-associated TCR beta chains were confirmed in vitro to be specific for cytomegalovirus antigens. According to a later genetic analysis, donors in an Asian-associated ancestry cluster had fewer N-insertions in productive TCRs than the approximately 630-donor mean. The earlier analysis of about 600 of the donors excluded around 17 rarely observed V segments, including chromosome 9 orphons, because counts were too low. The 87-base-pair reads could not distinguish some IMGT-functional V segments, including TRBV6-2 and TRBV6-3, so those segments were excluded. This cohort had only TCR beta chains sequenced, and the lack of alpha or paired-chain data limited which features could be detected. At a false discovery rate of 0.05, a later analysis linked 16,951 TCR beta sequences to specific HLA alleles. Linkage disequilibrium might explain the correlated functional status among segregating V segments, but an unknown experimental factor could not be ruled out. According to the authors, the approach could potentially be generalized to other disease states and immunological phenotypes. A later analysis reported that several top co-occurrence clusters appeared linked to parvovirus B19, influenza, CMV and Epstein-Barr virus. A further reported finding was that TCR beta sequences accurately predicted the HLA-A and HLA-B alleles for most subjects in the first cohort. The presence/absence analyses assumed that sequencing depth was roughly uniform across donors, and that assumption may not be true. V-gene and J-gene trimming of TCR beta chains was associated with a missense DCLRE1C variant in a later genetic analysis, and the association was replicated in an independent cohort. In the study, 150 to 200 TCR beta chains were listed as associated with cytomegalovirus. In a later analysis, TCR association rates were found to vary across HLA loci, with the most associated TCRs seen for DRB1 alleles and the fewest for HLA-C alleles. HLA typing was unavailable for some donors at each locus, so association tests used only the typed subset.

As for this clone: The antigen this receptor binds is unknown. Per-nucleotide qualities are absent, and no much larger clonotype sits a single base away.

The cohort comprised some 680 healthy bone marrow donors. At the time of sampling, every cohort member was nominally healthy, though immune exposures that went unrecorded were likely present. The donor was CMV seropositive and belonged to the group of some 290 seropositive cohort members. Every donor gave a peripheral blood sample, and the peripheral blood mononuclear cells from that sample were used for TCR beta sequencing. Genomic DNA extraction from the blood cell samples was performed with the Qiagen DNeasy Blood Extraction Kit. Germline trimming: 1 base from V, 2 bases from J; junction bases outside gene matches: 6. The germline V gene (reference sequence) gives CDR1 as SEHNR and CDR2 as FQNEAQ. The CDR3 covers 17 residues, taking in both the cysteine and the phenylalanine. The read is trimmed to its CDR3 DNA, 51 bases read in frame from base 1. The method behind the library was the immunoSEQ multiplex PCR assay. For the multiplex PCR, a mixture combining 60 forward primers for TCR Vbeta segments and 13 reverse primers for TCR Jbeta segments was used. The CDR3 region of rearranged TCR beta genes was amplified from genomic DNA by a multiplex PCR assay. The amplified TCR beta libraries were sequenced on the Illumina HiSeq System as 87-base-pair reads. As for how the authors treated the data: A later analysis tallied tens of millions of unique TCR beta chains across the roughly 610 repertoires, and roughly 11 million of those chains were shared by two or more donors. Raw reads were error-corrected and collapsed into unique sequences with a nearest-neighbor algorithm that merged closely related sequences to remove PCR and sequencing errors. Alignment of CDR3 sequences to IMGT reference sequences was used to assign V, D and J gene segments. For a sequence to be retained, at least a six-nucleotide match to both a V gene segment and a J gene segment was required. Rearrangements were called productive when the CDR3 lacked stop codons and stayed in frame with V and J; all others were non-productive. CDR3 was defined according to IMGT convention as the region running from the second conserved V-encoded cysteine to the conserved J-encoded phenylalanine. The earlier analysis of a few hundred of the donors excluded sequences that lacked an unambiguous match to a single V gene segment. An earlier analysis of approximately 590 of the donors called V segments functional above 56.7% productive rearrangements and segregating when the between-donor standard deviation exceeded 5%. A statistical classification framework was built to diagnose cytomegalovirus status from the catalog of TCR beta chain sequences. A later analysis assigned V and J genes by comparing TCR nucleotide sequences with IMGT/GENE-DB human TR gene sequences. A later analysis assigned CDR3 sequences and most-parsimonious VDJ recombination scenarios with the TCRdist pipeline. A later analysis defined each TCR beta chain by its CDR3 amino acid sequence plus V-gene family, and excluded reads lacking a unique V-gene family. To address suspected cross-contamination and a sequencing artifact, a later analysis removed 592 highly shared, low-generation-probability nucleotide sequences. In a later analysis, a clonal expansion index was calculated for each public chain from normalized within-repertoire ranks of inferred template counts. In a later analysis, generation probabilities were computed using a VDJ recombination model fitted to out-of-frame rearrangements, and the results were checked against IGoR. A later analysis scored TCR-TCR, TCR-HLA and TCR-CMV co-occurrence with hypergeometric tests, applying a repertoire-size bias correction to TCR pairs. In a later analysis, false discovery rates were estimated by permuting HLA or CMV assignments 20 times. A later analysis grouped co-occurring TCRs with DBSCAN, adding TCRdist sequence similarity when clustering within HLA-allele-positive subsets. For co-occurrence clustering, repertoires with fewer than 30,000 or more than 120,000 public chains were excluded, along with 5 or 6 repertoires with anomalous nucleotide sharing. TCRdb retrieved this table from immuneACCESS and kept in-frame rearrangements only. Not all clones are present; in checked studies, unresolved V genes account for under half, and no reason is known for the remainder. V and J calls and clone size follow that table, whereas D and trimming were derived from the DNA. The sample contains roughly 100,000 clones, around 80% of them found a single time. Of the sample, approximately 7.2% falls within the top ten clones.

This receptor was obtained from a young man in good health and CMV-seropositive. Recombination joined TRBV7-9 with TRBJ2-3; 10 nucleotides in the junction match TRBD2. Sequenced: PBMCs. The CDR3 has the sequence CASSLVGLAVITDTQYF. The DNA reads TGTGCCAGCAGCTTAGTTGGACTAGCGGTCATCACAGATACGCAGTATTTT.